The entry below gives a single T cell receptor (beta chain) sequence along with its context. The sample belongs to a study of blood T cell repertoires in COVID-19. The wider study: Collection of acute and convalescent COVID-19 samples took place in the United States, Italy and Spain. PBMCs, B-cell-depleted T cells, or T cells were the source of the cDNA or gDNA that made up the material.

Germline CDR1 is SQVTM and CDR2 is ANQGSEA. The CDR3 consists of 16 residues. V was cut by 0 bases and J by 2 bases, with 16 bases left in between. Authors' processing steps: Estimation of nucleated cell counts was performed using reference gene primer amplification. Profiling relied on immunoSEQ multiplex PCR, and the TCRdb table lists in-frame clones only, not all of them. That table furnishes V, J and clone size, whereas the DNA furnished D and trimming. The sample includes 35,000 to 40,000 clones, 65% to 75% of them seen just once. The V gene is TRBV29-1, the J gene TRBJ1-1; the D gene is possibly TRBD1 (5 bases). The sequence was collected from a man aged 65 to 79 with COVID-19, enrolled during active disease. Sequencing was performed on peripheral blood. CDR3 region: CSVEETLRGINTEAFF. CDR3 DNA: TGCAGCGTTGAAGAGACTCTCCGGGGGATAAACACTGAAGCTTTCTTT.